This T cell receptor (beta chain) was found in a study of blood T cell repertoires in COVID-19. In the study overall: T cells, B-cell-depleted T cells, or PBMCs supplied cDNA or gDNA.

Assay: immunoSEQ multiplex PCR; the TCRdb copy retains only in-frame clones and omits some. This sample has about 260,000 clones, with more than 75% found just once. Seattle patients were enrolled during active infection and followed longitudinally. J gave up 5 bases and V 3 bases, and 8 bases lay outside the gene matches. Germline assignment: CDR1 DFQATT and CDR2 SNEGSKA (reference sequence). There are 14 residues in the CDR3. This TCR was recovered from a woman between 55 and 75 years old with COVID-19, enrolled during active disease. Sequenced input: peripheral blood. V usage is TRBV20-1 and J usage is TRBJ2-5; TRBD2 matches at 8 bases. In DNA form, the CDR3 reads TGCAGTGCTAGTAGCCCGGGGGGGCTCGAGACCCAGTACTTC. The encoded protein is CSASSPGGLETQYF.